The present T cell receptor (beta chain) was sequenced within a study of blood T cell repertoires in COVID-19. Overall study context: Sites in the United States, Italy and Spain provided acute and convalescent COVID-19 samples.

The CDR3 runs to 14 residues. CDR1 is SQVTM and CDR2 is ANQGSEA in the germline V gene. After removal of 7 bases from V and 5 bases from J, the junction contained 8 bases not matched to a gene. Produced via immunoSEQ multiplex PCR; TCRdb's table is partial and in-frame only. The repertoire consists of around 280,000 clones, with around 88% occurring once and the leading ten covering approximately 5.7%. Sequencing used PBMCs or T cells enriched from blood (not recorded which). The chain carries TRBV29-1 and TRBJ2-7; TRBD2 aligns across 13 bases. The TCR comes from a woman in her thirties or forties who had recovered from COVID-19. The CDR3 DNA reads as TGCAGCGCTGAGGGACTAGCGGGAATCCACGAGCAGTACTTC. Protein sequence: CSAEGLAGIHEQYF.